The T cell receptor (beta chain) under discussion was sequenced for a study of blood T cells in healthy people across ages. Study results and caveats: It was the long-lived donors that had more naive CD4+ cells and higher diversity than aged donors.

A J-beta primer mix and a sample-barcoded 5' primer were used in a second PCR of roughly 6 to 12 cycles. TCRdb re-analysed the 5' RACE reads in MiXCR, keeping a single row per CDR3 protein. The sample lists hundreds of thousands of distinct CDR3 sequences; more than 50% were seen once. As regards this clonotype: What it binds is not known.

Germline lookup yields CDR1 LGHNA and CDR2 YSLEER. The CDR3 has 15 amino acids. The TCR sequence derives from a middle-aged man in good health. The V call is TRBV4-3, the J call TRBJ2-1, with 9 bases identical to TRBD1. The tail of the sequence fits TRBJ2-7 better, so the J call may be wrong. Sequencing was carried out using blood. The CDR3 DNA follows: TGCGCCAGCAGCAAAGGACCGGGACAGGGCTACGAGCAGTACTTC. Its protein is CASSKGPGQGYEQYF.